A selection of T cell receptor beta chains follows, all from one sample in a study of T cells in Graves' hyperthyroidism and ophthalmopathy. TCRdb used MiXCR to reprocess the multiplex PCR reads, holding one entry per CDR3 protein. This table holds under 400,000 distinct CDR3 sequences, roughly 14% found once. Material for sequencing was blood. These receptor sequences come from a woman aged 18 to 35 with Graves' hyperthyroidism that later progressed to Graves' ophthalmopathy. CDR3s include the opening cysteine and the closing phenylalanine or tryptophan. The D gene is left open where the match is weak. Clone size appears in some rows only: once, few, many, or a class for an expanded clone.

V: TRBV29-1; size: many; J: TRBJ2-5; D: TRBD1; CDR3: CSARTGGSEETQYF; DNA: TGCAGCGCCCGGACAGGGGGGTCTGAAGAGACCCAGTACTTC
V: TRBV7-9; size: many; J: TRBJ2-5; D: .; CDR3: CASRGTARQETQYF; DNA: TGTGCCAGCAGGGGGACTGCCCGCCAAGAGACCCAGTACTTC
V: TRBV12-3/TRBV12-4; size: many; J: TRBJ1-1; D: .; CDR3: CASSFADTLNTEAFF; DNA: TGTGCCAGCAGTTTTGCCGACACTTTGAACACTGAAGCTTTCTTT
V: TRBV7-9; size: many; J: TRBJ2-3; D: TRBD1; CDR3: CASRYRDRAADTQYF; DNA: TGTGCCAGCAGGTACCGGGACAGGGCTGCAGATACGCAGTATTTT
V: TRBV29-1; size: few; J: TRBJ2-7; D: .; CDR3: CSVGDFGYEQYF; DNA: TGCAGCGTAGGGGACTTCGGATACGAGCAGTACTTC
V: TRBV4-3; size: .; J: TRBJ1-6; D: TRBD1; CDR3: CASSLGQGVVSPLHF; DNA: TGCGCCAGCAGCCTCGGACAGGGGGTTGTTTCACCCCTCCACTTT
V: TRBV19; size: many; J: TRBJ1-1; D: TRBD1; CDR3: CASSPRDRGNTEAFF; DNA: TGTGCCAGTAGTCCCAGGGACAGGGGGAACACTGAAGCTTTCTTT
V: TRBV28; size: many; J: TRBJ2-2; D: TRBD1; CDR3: CASSFGDRDTGELFF; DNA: TGTGCCAGCAGTTTCGGGGACAGAGACACCGGGGAGCTGTTTTTT
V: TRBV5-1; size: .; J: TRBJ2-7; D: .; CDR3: CASSPRLERNSYEQYF; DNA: TGCGCCAGCAGCCCCCGGCTGGAGAGGAATTCCTACGAGCAGTACTTC
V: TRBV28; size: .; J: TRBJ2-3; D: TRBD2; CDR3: CASSPLQREGRRDTQYF; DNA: TGTGCCAGCAGTCCCCTCCAGCGGGAGGGCCGGCGTGATACGCAGTATTTT
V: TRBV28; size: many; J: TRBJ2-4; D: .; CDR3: CASSPRQVLAKNIQYF; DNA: TGTGCCAGCAGTCCAAGACAGGTCTTAGCCAAAAACATTCAGTACTTC
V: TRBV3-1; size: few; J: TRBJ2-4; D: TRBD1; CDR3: CASSQAGAGQGATSVQYF; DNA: TGTGCCAGCAGCCAAGCGGGGGCCGGACAGGGGGCGACAAGCGTTCAGTACTTC
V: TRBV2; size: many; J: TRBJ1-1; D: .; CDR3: CASRETGPNLGEAFF; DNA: TGTGCCAGCAGGGAGACAGGTCCGAACCTTGGGGAAGCTTTCTTT
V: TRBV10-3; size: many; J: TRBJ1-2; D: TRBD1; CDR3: CAISEPSDRGVANYGYTF; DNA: TGTGCCATCAGTGAGCCCTCCGACAGGGGGGTGGCTAACTATGGCTACACCTTC
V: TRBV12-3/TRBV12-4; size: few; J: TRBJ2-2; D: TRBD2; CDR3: CASSLVMGGPTGELFF; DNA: TGTGCCAGCAGTTTAGTGATGGGAGGGCCGACCGGGGAGCTGTTTTTT
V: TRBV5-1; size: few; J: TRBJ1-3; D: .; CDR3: CASSLERQISGNTIYF; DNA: TGCGCCAGCAGCTTGGAGAGACAGATCTCTGGAAACACCATATATTTT
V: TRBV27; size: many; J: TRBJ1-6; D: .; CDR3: CASSRKMGGSYNSPLHF; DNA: TGTGCCAGCAGTCGAAAGATGGGTGGCTCCTATAATTCACCCCTCCACTTT
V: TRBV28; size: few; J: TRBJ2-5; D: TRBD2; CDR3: CASSSLAGGQETQYF; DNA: TGTGCCAGCAGTTCCTTAGCGGGAGGCCAAGAGACCCAGTACTTC
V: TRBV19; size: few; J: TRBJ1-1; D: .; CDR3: CASSIMAGANTEAFF; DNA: TGTGCCAGTAGTATAATGGCCGGGGCGAACACTGAAGCTTTCTTT
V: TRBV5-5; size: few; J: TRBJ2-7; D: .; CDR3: CASSLRVAELAYEQYF; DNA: TGTGCCAGCAGCTTGAGGGTAGCGGAGCTGGCCTACGAGCAGTACTTC
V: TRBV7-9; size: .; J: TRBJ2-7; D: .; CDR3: CASSLENEQYF; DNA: TGTGCCAGCAGCTTAGAAAACGAGCAGTACTTC
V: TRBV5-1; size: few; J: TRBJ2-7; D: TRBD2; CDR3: CASLLAGGEDEQYF; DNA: TGCGCCAGCCTTCTAGCGGGAGGCGAGGACGAGCAGTACTTC
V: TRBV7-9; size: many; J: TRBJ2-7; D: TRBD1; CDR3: CASSGKGQTYYEQYF; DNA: TGTGCCAGCAGCGGAAAGGGACAGACATACTACGAGCAGTACTTC
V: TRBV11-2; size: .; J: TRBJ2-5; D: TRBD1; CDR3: CASSWWDRETQYF; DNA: TGTGCCAGCAGCTGGTGGGACAGGGAGACCCAGTACTTC
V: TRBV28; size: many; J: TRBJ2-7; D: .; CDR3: CASSLLVTKYEQYF; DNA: TGTGCCAGCAGTTTATTGGTGACAAAATACGAGCAGTACTTC
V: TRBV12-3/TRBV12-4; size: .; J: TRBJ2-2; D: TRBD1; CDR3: CASSLYRGDTGELFF; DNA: TGTGCCAGCAGTTTATACAGGGGGGACACCGGGGAGCTGTTTTTT
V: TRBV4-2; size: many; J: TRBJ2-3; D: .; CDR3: CASSQERGGSDTQYF; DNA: TGTGCCAGCAGCCAAGAAAGGGGTGGATCGGATACGCAGTATTTT
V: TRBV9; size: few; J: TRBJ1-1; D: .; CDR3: CASSAEQVRTEAFF; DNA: TGTGCCAGCAGCGCGGAACAGGTCCGGACTGAAGCTTTCTTT
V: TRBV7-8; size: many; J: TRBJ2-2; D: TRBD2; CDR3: CASSRTSGSAIGELFF; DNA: TGTGCCAGCAGCCGGACTAGCGGGAGCGCGATCGGGGAGCTGTTTTTT
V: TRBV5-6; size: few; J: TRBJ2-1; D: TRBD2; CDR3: CASSFGGRGTFEQFF; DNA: TGTGCCAGCAGCTTTGGCGGGAGGGGCACCTTTGAGCAGTTCTTC
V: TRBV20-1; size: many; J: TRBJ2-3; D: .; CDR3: CSARPPRLGGDTQYF; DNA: TGCAGTGCTAGACCCCCTCGGTTAGGCGGGGATACGCAGTATTTT
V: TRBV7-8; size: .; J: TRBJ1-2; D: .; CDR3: CASSLAWSTATF; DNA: TGTGCCAGCAGCTTAGCCTGGAGCACGGCAACCTTC
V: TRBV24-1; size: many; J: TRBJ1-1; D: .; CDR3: CATSGAGTEAFF; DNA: TGTGCCACCAGTGGAGCGGGCACTGAAGCTTTCTTT
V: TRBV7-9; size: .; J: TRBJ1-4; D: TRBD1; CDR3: CASSSGQGAATNEKLFF; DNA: TGTGCCAGCAGCTCAGGACAGGGGGCAGCAACTAATGAAAAACTGTTTTTT
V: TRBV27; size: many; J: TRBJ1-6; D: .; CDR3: CASSLDGRLSSYNSPLHF; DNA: TGTGCCAGCAGTTTAGATGGGAGGCTAAGCTCCTATAATTCACCCCTCCACTTT
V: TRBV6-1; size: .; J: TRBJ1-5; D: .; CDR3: CASSGASNPPQHF; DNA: TGTGCCAGCAGTGGGGCTAGCAATCCGCCCCAGCATTTT
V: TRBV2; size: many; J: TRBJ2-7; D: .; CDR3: CASIEQALSYEQYF; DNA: TGTGCCAGCATAGAGCAGGCCCTAAGCTACGAGCAGTACTTC
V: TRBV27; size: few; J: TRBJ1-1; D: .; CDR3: CASSLGGGTAFF; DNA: TGTGCCAGCAGTTTAGGTGGGGGAACAGCTTTCTTT